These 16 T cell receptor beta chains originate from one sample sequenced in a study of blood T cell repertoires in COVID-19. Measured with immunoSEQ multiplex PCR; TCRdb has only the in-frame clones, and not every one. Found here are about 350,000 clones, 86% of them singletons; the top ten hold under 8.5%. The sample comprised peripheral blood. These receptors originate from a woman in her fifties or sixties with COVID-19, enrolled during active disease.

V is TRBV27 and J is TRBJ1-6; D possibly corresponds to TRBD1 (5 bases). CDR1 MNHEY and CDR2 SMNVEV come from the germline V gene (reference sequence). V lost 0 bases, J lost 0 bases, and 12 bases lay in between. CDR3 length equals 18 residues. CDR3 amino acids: CASSLSPLGGSYNSPLHF. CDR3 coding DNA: TGTGCCAGCAGTTTATCCCCTCTGGGGGGCTCCTATAATTCACCCCTCCACTTT.

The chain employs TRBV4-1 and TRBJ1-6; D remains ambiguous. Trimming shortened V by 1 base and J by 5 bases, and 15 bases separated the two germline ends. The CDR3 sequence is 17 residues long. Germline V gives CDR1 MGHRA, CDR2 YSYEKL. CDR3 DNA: TGCGCCAGCAGCCAAGTCGGTCTCTCCCTCAATAATTCACCCCTCCACTTT. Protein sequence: CASSQVGLSLNNSPLHF.

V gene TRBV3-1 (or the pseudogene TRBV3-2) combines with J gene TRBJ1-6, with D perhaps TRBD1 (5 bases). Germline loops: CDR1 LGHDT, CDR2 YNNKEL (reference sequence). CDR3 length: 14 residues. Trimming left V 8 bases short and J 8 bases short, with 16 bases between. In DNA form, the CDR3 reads TGTGCCAGCTCCGCAAAAGACAGCGATTCACCCCTCCACTTT. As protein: CASSAKDSDSPLHF.

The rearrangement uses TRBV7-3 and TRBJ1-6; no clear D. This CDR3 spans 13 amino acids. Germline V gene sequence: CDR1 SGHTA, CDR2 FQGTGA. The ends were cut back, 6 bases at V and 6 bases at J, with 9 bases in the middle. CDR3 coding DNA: TGTGCCAGCAGGCTCCAGCGTAATTCACCCCTCCACTTT. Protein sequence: CASRLQRNSPLHF.

CDR3 sequence (DNA): TGTGCCAGCGCCGCGGCCGTCAGCTCCTACGAGCAGTACTTC. It codes for CASAAAVSSYEQYF. This rearrangement joins TRBV27 to TRBJ2-7; no reliable D call. Germline CDR1 is MNHEY and CDR2 is SMNVEV (reference sequence). The CDR3 runs 14 residues. Trimming shortened V by 8 bases and J by 0 bases, and 14 bases separated the two germline ends.

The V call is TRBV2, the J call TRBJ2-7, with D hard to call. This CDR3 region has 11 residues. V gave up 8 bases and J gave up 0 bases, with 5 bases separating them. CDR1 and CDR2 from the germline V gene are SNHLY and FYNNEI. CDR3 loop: CASHTSYEQYF. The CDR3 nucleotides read TGTGCCAGCCACACCTCCTACGAGCAGTACTTC.

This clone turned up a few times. This CDR3 reads CASSLGGVWAGLNQPQHF. As DNA, the CDR3 is TGTGCCAGCAGCCTTGGTGGGGTGTGGGCGGGACTCAATCAGCCCCAGCATTTT. The V and J genes are TRBV5-6 and TRBJ1-5; tentative D call: TRBD1 (5 bases). Trimming removed 4 bases at V and 3 bases at J, with 23 bases between. CDR3 length: 18 amino acids. Per germline, CDR1 SGHDT and CDR2 YYEEEE. Combining the CDR3 with reference TRBV5-6 and TRBJ1-5 gives the whole variable domain DAGVTQSPTHLIKTRGQQVTLRCSPKSGHDTVSWYQQALGQGPQFIFQYYEEEERQRGNFPDRFSGHQFPNYSSELNVNALLLGDSALYLCASSLGGVWAGLNQPQHFGDGTRLSIL.

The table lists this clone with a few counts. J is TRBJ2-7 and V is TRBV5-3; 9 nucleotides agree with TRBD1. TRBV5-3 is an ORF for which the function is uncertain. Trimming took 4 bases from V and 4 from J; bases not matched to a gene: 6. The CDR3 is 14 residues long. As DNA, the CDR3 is TGTGCCAGAAGCCGCACAGGGGGCTCTTACGAGCAGTACTTC. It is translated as CARSRTGGSYEQYF.

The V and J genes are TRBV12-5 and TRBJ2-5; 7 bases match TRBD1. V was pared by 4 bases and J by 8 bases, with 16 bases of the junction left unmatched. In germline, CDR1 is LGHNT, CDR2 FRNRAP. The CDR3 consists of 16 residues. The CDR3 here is CASGSLTPRQGSTQYF. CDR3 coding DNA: TGTGCTAGTGGTTCATTAACCCCCCGACAGGGAAGCACCCAGTACTTC.

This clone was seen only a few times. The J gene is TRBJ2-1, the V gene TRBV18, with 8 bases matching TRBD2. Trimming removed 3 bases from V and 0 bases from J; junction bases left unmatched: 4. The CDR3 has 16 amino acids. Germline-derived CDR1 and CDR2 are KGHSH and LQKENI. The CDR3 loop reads CASSPRRGDSYNEQFF. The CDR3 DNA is TGTGCCAGCTCACCGCGGCGGGGGGACTCCTACAATGAGCAGTTCTTC. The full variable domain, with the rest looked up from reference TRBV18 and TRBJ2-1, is NAGVMQNPRHLVRRRGQEARLRCSPMKGHSHVYWYRQLPEEGLKFMVYLQKENIIDESGMPKERFSAEFPKEGPSILRIQQVVRGDSAAYFCASSPRRGDSYNEQFFGPGTRLTVL.

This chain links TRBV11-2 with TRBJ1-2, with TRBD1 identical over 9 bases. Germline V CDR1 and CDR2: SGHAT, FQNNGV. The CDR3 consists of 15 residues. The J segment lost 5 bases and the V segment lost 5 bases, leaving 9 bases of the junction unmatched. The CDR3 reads CASSTGQGRGYGYTF. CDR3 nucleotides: TGTGCCAGCAGCACCGGACAGGGGCGAGGGTATGGCTACACCTTC. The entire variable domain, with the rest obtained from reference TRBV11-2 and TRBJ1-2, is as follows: EAGVAQSPRYKIIEKRQSVAFWCNPISGHATLYWYQQILGQGPKLLIQFQNNGVVDDSQLPKDRFSAERLKGVDSTLKIQPAKLEDSAVYLCASSTGQGRGYGYTFGSGTRLTVV.

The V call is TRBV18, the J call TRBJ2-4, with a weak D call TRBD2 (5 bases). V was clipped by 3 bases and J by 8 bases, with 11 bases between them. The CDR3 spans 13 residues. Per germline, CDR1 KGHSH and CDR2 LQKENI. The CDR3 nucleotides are TGTGCCAGCTCACCGCAGGAGAGGGACATTCAGTACTTC. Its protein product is CASSPQERDIQYF.

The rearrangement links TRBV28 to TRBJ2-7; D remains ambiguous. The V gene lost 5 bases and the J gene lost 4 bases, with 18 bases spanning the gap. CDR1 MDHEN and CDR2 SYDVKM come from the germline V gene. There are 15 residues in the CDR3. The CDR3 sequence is CASSTNMADSYEQYF. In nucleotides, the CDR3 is TGTGCCAGCAGTACTAACATGGCCGATTCTTACGAGCAGTACTTC.

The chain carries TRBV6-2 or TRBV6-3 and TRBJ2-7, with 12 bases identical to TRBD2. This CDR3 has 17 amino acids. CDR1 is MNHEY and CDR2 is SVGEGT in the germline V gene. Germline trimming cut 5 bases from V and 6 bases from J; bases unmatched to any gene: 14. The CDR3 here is CASSKGLAGLRAGEQYF. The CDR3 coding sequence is TGTGCCAGCAGTAAAGGACTAGCGGGGCTACGAGCGGGCGAGCAGTACTTC.

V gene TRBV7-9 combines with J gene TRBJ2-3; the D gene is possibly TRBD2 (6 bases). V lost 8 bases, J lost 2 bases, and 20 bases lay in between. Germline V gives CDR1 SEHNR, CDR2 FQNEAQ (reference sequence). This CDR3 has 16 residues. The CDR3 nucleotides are TGTGCCAGCGGCAACATCAGGGCGGGAAACACAGATACGCAGTATTTT. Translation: CASGNIRAGNTDTQYF.

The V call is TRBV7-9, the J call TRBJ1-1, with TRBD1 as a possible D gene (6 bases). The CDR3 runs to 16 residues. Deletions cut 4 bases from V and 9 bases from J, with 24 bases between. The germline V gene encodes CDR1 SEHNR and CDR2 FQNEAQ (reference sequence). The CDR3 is CASSSSTGRATLKAFF. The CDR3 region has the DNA TGTGCCAGCAGCTCTAGTACAGGGAGGGCAACACTGAAAGCTTTCTTT. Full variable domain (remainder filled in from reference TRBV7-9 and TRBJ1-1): DTGVSQNPRHKITKRGQNVTFRCDPISEHNRLYWYRQTLGQGPEFLTYFQNEAQLEKSRLLSDRFSAERPKGSFSTLEIQRTEQGDSAMYLCASSSSTGRATLKAFFGQGTRLTVV.